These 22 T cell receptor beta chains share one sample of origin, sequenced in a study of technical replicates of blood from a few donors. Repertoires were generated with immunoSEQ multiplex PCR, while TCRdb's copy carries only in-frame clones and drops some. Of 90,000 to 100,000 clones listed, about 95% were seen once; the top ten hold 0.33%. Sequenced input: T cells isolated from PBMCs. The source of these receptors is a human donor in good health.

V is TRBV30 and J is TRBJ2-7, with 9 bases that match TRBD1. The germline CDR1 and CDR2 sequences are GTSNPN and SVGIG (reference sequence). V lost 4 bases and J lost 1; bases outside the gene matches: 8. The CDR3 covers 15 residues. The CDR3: CAWIKPGTGSYEQYF. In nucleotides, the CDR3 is TGTGCCTGGATTAAACCCGGGACAGGGTCCTACGAGCAGTACTTC.

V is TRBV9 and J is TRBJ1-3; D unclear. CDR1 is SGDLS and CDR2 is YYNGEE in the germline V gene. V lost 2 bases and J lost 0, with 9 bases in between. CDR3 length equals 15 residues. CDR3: CASSVGEISGNTIYF. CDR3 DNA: TGTGCCAGCAGCGTTGGGGAGATCTCTGGAAACACCATATATTTT. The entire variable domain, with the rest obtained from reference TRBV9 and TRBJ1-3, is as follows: DSGVTQTPKHLITATGQRVTLRCSPRSGDLSVYWYQQSLDQGLQFLIQYYNGEERAKGNILERFSAQQFPDLHSELNLSSLELGDSALYFCASSVGEISGNTIYFGEGSWLTVV.

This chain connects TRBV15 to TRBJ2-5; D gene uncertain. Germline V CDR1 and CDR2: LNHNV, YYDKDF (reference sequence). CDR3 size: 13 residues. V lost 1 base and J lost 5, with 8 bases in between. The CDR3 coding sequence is TGTGCCACCAGCAGAGGCCGGTTTGAGACCCAGTACTTC. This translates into CATSRGRFETQYF.

For the CDR3, the DNA is TGTGCCAGTAGTACTATATCATATGGGACAGGGGACACTGAAGCTTTCTTT. This codes for CASSTISYGTGDTEAFF. This chain links TRBV19 with TRBJ1-1; 10 bases are a match to TRBD1. Germline trimming cut 4 bases from V and 3 bases from J; bases unmatched to any gene: 11. The CDR3 runs 17 residues. The germline CDR1 and CDR2 sequences are LNHDA and SQIVND (reference sequence).

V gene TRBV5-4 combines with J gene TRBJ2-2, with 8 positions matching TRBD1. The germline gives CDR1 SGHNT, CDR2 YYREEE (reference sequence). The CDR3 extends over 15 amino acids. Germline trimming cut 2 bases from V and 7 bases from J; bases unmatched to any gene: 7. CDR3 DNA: TGTGCCAGCAGCTTAACGCGACAGGGGATCGGGGAGCTGTTTTTT. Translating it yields CASSLTRQGIGELFF.

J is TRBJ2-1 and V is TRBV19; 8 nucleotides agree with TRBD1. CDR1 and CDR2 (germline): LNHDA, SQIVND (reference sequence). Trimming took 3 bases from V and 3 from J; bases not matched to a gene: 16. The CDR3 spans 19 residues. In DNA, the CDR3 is TGTGCCAGTAGTATTCTTAATATTCCCGGGACAGGTCGCTACAATGAGCAGTTCTTC. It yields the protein CASSILNIPGTGRYNEQFF.

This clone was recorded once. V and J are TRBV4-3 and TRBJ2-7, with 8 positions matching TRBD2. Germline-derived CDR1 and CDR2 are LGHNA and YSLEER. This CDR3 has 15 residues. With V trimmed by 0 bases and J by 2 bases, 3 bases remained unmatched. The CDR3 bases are TGCGCCAGCAGCCAAGAGCGGGAGGTGACCTACGAGCAGTACTTC. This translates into CASSQEREVTYEQYF.

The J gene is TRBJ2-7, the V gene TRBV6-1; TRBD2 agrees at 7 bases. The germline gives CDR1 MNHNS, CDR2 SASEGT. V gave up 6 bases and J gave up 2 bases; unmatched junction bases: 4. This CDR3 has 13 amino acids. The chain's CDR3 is CASSLAEAYEQYF. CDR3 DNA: TGTGCCAGCAGCCTAGCGGAGGCCTACGAGCAGTACTTC.

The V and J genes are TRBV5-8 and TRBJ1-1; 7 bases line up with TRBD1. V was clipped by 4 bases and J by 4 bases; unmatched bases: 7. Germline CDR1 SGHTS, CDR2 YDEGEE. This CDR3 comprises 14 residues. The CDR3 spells CASSLITGVTEAFF. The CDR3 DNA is TGTGCCAGCAGCCTAATCACAGGGGTCACTGAAGCTTTCTTT.

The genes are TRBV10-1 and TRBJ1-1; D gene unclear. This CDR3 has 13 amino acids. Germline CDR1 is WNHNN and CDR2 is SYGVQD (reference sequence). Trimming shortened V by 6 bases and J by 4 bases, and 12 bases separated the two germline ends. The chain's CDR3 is CASSLTLATEAFF. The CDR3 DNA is TGCGCCAGCAGCTTAACCCTGGCCACTGAAGCTTTCTTT.

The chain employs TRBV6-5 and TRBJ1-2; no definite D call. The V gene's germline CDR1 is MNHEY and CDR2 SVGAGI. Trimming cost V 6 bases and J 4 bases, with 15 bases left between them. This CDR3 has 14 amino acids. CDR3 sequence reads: CASSGMGNSYGYTF. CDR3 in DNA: TGTGCCAGCAGCGGAATGGGCAACAGCTATGGCTACACCTTC.

CDR3 coding DNA: TGTGCCAGCAGCGCCGGGACACACTATGGCTACACCTTC. It codes for CASSAGTHYGYTF. This sequence joins TRBV9 and TRBJ1-2; perhaps TRBD1 as D (6 bases). The CDR3 consists of 13 residues. The germline V and J ends were trimmed by 3 bases and 3 bases, with 9 bases remaining between them. Per germline, CDR1 SGDLS and CDR2 YYNGEE.

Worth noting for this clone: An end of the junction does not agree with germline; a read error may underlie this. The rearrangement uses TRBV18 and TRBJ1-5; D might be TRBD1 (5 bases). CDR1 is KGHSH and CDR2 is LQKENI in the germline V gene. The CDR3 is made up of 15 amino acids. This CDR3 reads CASSPFQGSSQPQHF. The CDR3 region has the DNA TGTGCCAGCTCACCATTTCAGGGAAGCAGTCAGCCCCAGCATTTT.

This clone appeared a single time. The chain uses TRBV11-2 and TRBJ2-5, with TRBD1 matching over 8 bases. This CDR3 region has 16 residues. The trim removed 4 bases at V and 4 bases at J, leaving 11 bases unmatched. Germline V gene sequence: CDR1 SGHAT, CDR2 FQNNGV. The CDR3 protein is CASSSNRDRWGETQYF. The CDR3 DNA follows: TGTGCCAGCAGCTCGAACCGGGACAGGTGGGGAGAGACCCAGTACTTC.

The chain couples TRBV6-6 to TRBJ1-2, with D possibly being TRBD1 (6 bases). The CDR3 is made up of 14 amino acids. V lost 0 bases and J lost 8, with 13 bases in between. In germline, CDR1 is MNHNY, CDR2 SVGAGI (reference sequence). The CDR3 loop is CASSYSITGQGYTF. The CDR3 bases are TGTGCCAGCAGTTACTCGATAACAGGGCAAGGCTACACCTTC.

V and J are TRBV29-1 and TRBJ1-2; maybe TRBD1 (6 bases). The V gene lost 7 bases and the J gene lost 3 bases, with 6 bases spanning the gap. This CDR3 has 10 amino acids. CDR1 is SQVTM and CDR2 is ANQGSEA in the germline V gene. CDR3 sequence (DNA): TGCAGCGCAGGGGACTATGGCTACACCTTC. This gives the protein CSAGDYGYTF.

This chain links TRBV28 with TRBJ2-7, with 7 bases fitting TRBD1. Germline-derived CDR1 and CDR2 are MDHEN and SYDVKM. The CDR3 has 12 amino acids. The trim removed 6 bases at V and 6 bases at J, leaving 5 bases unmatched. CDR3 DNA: TGTGCCAGCAGCTCCGACAGGGCCGAGCAGTACTTC. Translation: CASSSDRAEQYF. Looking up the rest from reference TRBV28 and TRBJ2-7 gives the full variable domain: DVKVTQSSRYLVKRTGEKVFLECVQDMDHENMFWYRQDPGLGLRLIYFSYDVKMKEKGDIPEGYSVSREKKERFSLILESASTNQTSMYLCASSSDRAEQYFGPGTRLTVT.

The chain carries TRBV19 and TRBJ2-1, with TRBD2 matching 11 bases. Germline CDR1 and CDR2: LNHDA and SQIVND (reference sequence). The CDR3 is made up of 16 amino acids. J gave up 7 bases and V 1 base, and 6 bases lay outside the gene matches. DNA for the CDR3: TGTGCCAGTAGTATAGTACTAGCGGGGGCCCTAAATGAGCAGTTCTTC. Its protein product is CASSIVLAGALNEQFF.

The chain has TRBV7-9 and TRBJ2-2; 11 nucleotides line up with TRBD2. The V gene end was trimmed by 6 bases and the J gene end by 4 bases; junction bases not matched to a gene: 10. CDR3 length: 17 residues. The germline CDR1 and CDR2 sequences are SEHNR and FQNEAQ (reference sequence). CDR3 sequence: CASSSYLTSGGTGELFF. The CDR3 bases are TGTGCCAGCAGTTCATACCTTACTAGCGGGGGCACCGGGGAGCTGTTTTTT. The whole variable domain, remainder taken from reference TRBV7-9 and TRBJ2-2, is DTGVSQNPRHKITKRGQNVTFRCDPISEHNRLYWYRQTLGQGPEFLTYFQNEAQLEKSRLLSDRFSAERPKGSFSTLEIQRTEQGDSAMYLCASSSYLTSGGTGELFFGEGSRLTVL.

The CDR3 protein is CASSLGESGYTF. CDR3 nucleotides: TGTGCCAGCAGCTTAGGAGAATCAGGCTACACCTTC. The rearrangement uses TRBV5-5 and TRBJ1-2; D unclear. Trimming removed 2 bases from V and 8 bases from J, with 10 bases in between. From germline, CDR1 is SGHKS and CDR2 YYEKEE (reference sequence). The CDR3 extends over 12 amino acids.

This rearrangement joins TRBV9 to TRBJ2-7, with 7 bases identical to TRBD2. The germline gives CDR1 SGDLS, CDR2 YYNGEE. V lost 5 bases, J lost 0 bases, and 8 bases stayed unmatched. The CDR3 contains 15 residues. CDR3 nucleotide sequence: TGTGCCAGCAGTGAAGGAGGCGGGAGCTCCTACGAGCAGTACTTC. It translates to CASSEGGGSSYEQYF.

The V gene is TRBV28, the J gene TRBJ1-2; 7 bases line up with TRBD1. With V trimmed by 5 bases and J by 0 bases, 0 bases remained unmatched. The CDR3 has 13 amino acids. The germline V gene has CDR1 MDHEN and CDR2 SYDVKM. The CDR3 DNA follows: TGTGCCAGCAGTCAGGGGGCTAACTATGGCTACACCTTC. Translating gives CASSQGANYGYTF.